This note documents a single T cell receptor (beta chain) sequence. Its target antigen remains unknown. Base qualities are not recorded, but no much larger clone differs from it by a single base. The source of the sample is a study of CD8 T cells in Susac syndrome (dated by TCRdb to the late 2010s). Context from the whole study: The study used repertoire sequencing to test whether antigen drove CD8+ T cell activation and differentiation in Susac syndrome. The clonality of the CD8+ T cell repertoire was compared across over 9 healthy donors, around 14 Susac syndrome patients and under 19 multiple sclerosis patients. Overall study outcomes, separate from this receptor: The number of individuals in the TCR sequencing and HLA analysis was acknowledged as relatively small.

RNA was extracted using the RNeasy kit, and about 0.45 to 1 ug of the RNA was reverse transcribed with random hexamers. The immunoSEQ multiplex PCR assay, which covers 54 Vbeta and 13 Jbeta segments, was used to amplify TCR beta CDR3 regions. PCR amplification bias was corrected using a synthetic template baseline for primer optimization and computational correction. Regarding the original processing steps: Only productive sequences were kept, with reads annotated to V, D and J genes according to IMGT and analyzed in immunoSEQ Analyzer. To calculate clonality, Shannon entropy was normalized by log2 of the number of productive unique sequences and then subtracted from one. Public and private clones were assessed among the 100 most prevalent clones of each patient and control. Susac-specific clones were defined as absent from healthy and MS cohorts, over a thousand published viral clones and other ImmuneACCESS disease sequences. Starting from the raw public reads, TCRdb applied fastp trimming at Q25, assembled clones with MiXCR and retained in-frame beta chains. A single entry per CDR3 protein holds the most common genes and DNA from its merged rows. It is TCRdb's table, rather than the study itself, that gives the V and J calls and clone size. This sample gives around 280,000 distinct CDR3 sequences in total; about 85% of them show up just once. Of the sample, over 0.1% is held by the ten largest clones.

Peripheral blood CD8+ and CD4+ T cells from healthy donors, Susac syndrome patients and multiple sclerosis patients were profiled using high-throughput TCR beta sequencing. Multiple sclerosis controls were treatment-naive patients with stable or active relapsing-remitting disease fulfilling revised McDonald criteria. Bulk CD8+ and CD4+ T cells were purified by magnetic negative isolation, whereas CD8+ TEMRA cells were enriched by FACS. Blood was collected in EDTA tubes and processed within 24 hours, with PBMCs isolated through density gradient centrifugation. PBMCs intended for TCR sequencing were cryopreserved in liquid nitrogen and were subsequently thawed in a 37 degrees C water bath. Purity of sorted or isolated CD4+, CD8+ and CD8+ TEMRA cells was at least 90%. The CDR3 has 15 amino acids, counting the end cysteine and phenylalanine. Here the CDR3 DNA is all that survives: 45 bases in frame from base 1. Reading the germline V gene (reference sequence) gives CDR1 SEHNR and CDR2 FQNEAQ. Trimming removed 5 bases from V and 7 bases from J, leaving 20 bases between the germline ends.

Material for sequencing was CD8+ T cells from PBMCs. The chain uses TRBV7-9 and TRBJ2-5; TRBD1 is a possible D gene, resting on 6 matching bases. The clonotype originates from a human donor with multiple sclerosis. The CDR3 here reads CASSPRVGDIRTQYF. The sequence in DNA is TGTGCCAGCAGCCCTAGGGTTGGGGACATTAGGACCCAGTACTTC.